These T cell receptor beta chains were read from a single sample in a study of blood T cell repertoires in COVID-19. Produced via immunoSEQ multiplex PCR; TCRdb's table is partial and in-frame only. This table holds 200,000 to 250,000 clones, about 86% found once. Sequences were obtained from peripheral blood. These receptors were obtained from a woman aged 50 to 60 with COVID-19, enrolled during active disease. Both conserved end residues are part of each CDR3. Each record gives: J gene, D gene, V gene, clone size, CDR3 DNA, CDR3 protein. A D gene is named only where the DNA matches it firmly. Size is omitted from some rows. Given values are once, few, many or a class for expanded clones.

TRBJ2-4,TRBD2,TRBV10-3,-,TGTGCCATCAGCTCGACTAGCGGGGGGGCCGGAGCCAAAAACATTCAGTACTTC,CAISSTSGGAGAKNIQYF
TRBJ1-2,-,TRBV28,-,TGTGCCAGCAGCTTTAGTGGAGTGGCGGGGTATGGCTACACCTTC,CASSFSGVAGYGYTF
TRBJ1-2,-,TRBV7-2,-,TGTGCCAGCAGCTTAGTCCAGGGGAGAGGACTCTATGGCTACACCTTC,CASSLVQGRGLYGYTF
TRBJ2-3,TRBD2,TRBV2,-,TGTGCCAGCAGAGGGGCGGGGGGCTACACAGATACGCAGTATTTT,CASRGAGGYTDTQYF
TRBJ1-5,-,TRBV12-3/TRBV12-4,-,TGTGCCAGCAGTTTAAGGTGGGAGGCCCAGCATTTT,CASSLRWEAQHF
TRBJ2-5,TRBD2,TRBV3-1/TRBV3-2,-,TGTGCCAGCAGCCAAGATTTGGGGGGGGAAGAGACCCAGTACTTC,CASSQDLGGEETQYF
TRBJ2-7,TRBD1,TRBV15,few,TGTGCCACCAGCAGAGGGGGGACAGGGGACTACGAGCAGTACTTC,CATSRGGTGDYEQYF
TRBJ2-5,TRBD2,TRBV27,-,TGTGCCAGCAGTTTGTGGGGGGGAGAGACCCAGTACTTC,CASSLWGGETQYF
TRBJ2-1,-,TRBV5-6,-,TGTGCCAGCAGCTTGGTAGCGGCCAATGAGCAGTTCTTC,CASSLVAANEQFF
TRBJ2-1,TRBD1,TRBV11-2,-,TGTGCCAGCAGCTTAGAACAGGGGTCTTACAATGAGCAGTTCTTC,CASSLEQGSYNEQFF
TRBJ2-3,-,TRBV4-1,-,TGCGCCAGCAGCCAAGAAATCCGAGCGCCTAGCACAGATACGCAGTATTTT,CASSQEIRAPSTDTQYF
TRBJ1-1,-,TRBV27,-,TGTGCCAGCAGTTCGGGGGGCACAGCTACTGAAGCTTTCTTT,CASSSGGTATEAFF
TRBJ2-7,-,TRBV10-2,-,TGCGCCAGCAGGGACAGCCTCTACGAGCAGTACTTC,CASRDSLYEQYF
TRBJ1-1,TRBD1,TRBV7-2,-,TGTGCCAGCAGCCGGACAGGGGGCCGGGTAACTGAAGCTTTCTTT,CASSRTGGRVTEAFF
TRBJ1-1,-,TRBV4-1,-,TGCGCCAGCAGCCAAGAGGGGGGGCGGGCTGAAGCTTTCTTT,CASSQEGGRAEAFF
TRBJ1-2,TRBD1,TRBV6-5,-,TGTGCCAGCAGTTACTCCGAGGTTAGGGGGCGAAATGGCTACACCTTC,CASSYSEVRGRNGYTF
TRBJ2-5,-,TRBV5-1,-,TGCGCCAGCAGCTTGGGGGACTCCCAAGAGACCCAGTACTTC,CASSLGDSQETQYF
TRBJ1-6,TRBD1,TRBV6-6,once,TGTGCCAGCAGGGACAGGGGGAATAATTCACCCCTCCACTTT,CASRDRGNNSPLHF
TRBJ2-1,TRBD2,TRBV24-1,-,TGTGCCACCAGTGTGAGCGGGGGGTTAAATGAGCAGTTCTTC,CATSVSGGLNEQFF
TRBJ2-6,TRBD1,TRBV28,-,TGTGCCAGCAGTGCAACAGGGGGCCGCCTCTCTGGGGCCAACGTCCTGACTTTC,CASSATGGRLSGANVLTF
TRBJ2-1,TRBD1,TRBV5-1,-,TGCGCCAGCAGCTCAGGACAGGATTCGAGAATCATCTACAATGAGCAGTTCTTC,CASSSGQDSRIIYNEQFF